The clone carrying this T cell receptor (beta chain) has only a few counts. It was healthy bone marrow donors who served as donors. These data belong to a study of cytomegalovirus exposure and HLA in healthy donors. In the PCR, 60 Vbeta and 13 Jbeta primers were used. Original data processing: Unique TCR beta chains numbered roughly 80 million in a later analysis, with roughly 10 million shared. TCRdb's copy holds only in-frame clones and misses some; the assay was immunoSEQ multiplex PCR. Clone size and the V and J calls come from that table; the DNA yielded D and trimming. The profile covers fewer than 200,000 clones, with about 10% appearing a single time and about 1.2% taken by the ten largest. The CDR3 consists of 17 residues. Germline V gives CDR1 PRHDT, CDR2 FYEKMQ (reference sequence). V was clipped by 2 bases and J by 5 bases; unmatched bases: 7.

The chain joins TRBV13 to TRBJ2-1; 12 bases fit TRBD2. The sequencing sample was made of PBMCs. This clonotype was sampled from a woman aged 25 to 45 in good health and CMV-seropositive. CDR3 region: CASSLRGTSGSNNEQFF. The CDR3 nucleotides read TGTGCCAGCAGCTTAAGGGGGACTAGCGGGTCCAACAATGAGCAGTTCTTC.